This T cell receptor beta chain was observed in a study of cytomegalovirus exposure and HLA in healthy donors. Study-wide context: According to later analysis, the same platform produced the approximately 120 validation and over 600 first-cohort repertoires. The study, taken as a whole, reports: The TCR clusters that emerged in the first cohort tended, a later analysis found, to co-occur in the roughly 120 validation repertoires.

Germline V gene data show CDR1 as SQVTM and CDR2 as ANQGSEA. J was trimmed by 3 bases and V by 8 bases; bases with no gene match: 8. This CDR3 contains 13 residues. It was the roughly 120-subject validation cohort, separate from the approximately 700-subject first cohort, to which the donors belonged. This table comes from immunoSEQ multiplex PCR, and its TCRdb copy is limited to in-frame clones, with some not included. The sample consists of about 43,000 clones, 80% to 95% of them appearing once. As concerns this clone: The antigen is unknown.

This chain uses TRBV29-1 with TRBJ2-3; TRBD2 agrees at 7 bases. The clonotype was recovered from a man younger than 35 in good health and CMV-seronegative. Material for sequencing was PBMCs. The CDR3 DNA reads TGCAGCCTCTCTAGCGGAGGAACAGATACGCAGTATTTT. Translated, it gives CSLSSGGTDTQYF.